This T cell receptor beta chain comes out of a study of blood T cells in healthy people across ages. A J-beta primer mix and a sample-barcoded 5' primer were used in a second PCR of roughly 6 to 11 cycles. MiXCR, run by TCRdb on the 5' RACE reads, gives a single entry per CDR3 protein. There are a few hundred thousand distinct CDR3 sequences in the sample; about half occur only once, and under 60% lies in the top ten. Germline assignment: CDR1 DFQATT and CDR2 SNEGSKA (reference sequence). V was clipped by 0 bases and J by 6 bases, with 6 bases between them. The CDR3 runs 12 residues. Sequenced input: blood. The chain is built from TRBV20-1 and TRBJ2-1; D is possibly TRBD1 (6 bases). The clonotype was recovered from a man in his sixties in good health. The CDR3 here is CSAREGANEQFF. In DNA form, the CDR3 reads TGCAGTGCTAGAGAGGGGGCCAATGAGCAGTTCTTC.